These 28 T cell receptor beta chains were all obtained from the same sample, sequenced in a study of cytomegalovirus exposure and HLA in healthy donors. PCR employed 60 Vbeta and 13 Jbeta primers. Assay used: immunoSEQ multiplex PCR; TCRdb lists only in-frame clones, some missing. Here the sample spans over 150,000 clones, around 78% being singletons. The sample was PBMCs. All receptors come from a woman between 50 and 59 years old in good health and CMV-seropositive.

Only one count was recorded for this clone. This chain joins TRBV19 and TRBJ2-1; 12 bases map to TRBD2. With V trimmed by 4 bases and J by 2 bases, 3 bases remained unmatched. This CDR3 has 16 residues. From germline, CDR1 is LNHDA and CDR2 SQIVND (reference sequence). The CDR3 loop reads CASSRPSGGAYNEQFF. The CDR3 nucleotides read TGTGCCAGTAGTAGGCCTAGCGGGGGGGCCTACAATGAGCAGTTCTTC.

V and J are TRBV6-5 and TRBJ1-3, with D possibly matching TRBD1 (6 bases). Germline V gene lookup returns CDR1 MNHEY and CDR2 SVGAGI. Deletions cut 3 bases from V and 0 bases from J, with 12 bases between. The CDR3 runs 16 residues. The CDR3 DNA reads as TGTGCCAGCAGTTATACCGGGACAAACTCTGGAAACACCATATATTTT. It codes for CASSYTGTNSGNTIYF.

The rearrangement uses TRBV1 and TRBJ2-7; the D call in the table, TRBD2, was not verified against the DNA. TRBV1 is noted as a pseudogene. CDR3 length equals 16 residues. CDR3 amino acids: CTSSQDRGLLFYEQYF. The CDR3 coding sequence is TGCACCAGCAGCCAAGATCGGGGACTACTCTTCTACGAGCAGTACTTC.

The CDR3 protein is CASSPRRGQGNEQFF. The CDR3 DNA reads as TGTGCCAGCAGTCCCCGGAGGGGGCAAGGCAATGAGCAGTTCTTC. The V and J genes are TRBV27 and TRBJ2-1; D may be TRBD1 (7 bases). Trimming pared 5 bases from V and 6 bases from J, leaving 17 bases between. The germline CDR1 and CDR2 sequences are MNHEY and SMNVEV (reference sequence). The CDR3 extends over 15 amino acids.

This clone was detected only a few times. The gene calls are TRBV9 and TRBJ2-5; D is uncertain. The V gene's germline CDR1 is SGDLS and CDR2 YYNGEE. With 0 bases removed from V and 0 bases from J, the gap between germline ends came to 6 bases. The CDR3 extends over 14 amino acids. CDR3 loop: CASSVDPDQETQYF. CDR3 DNA: TGTGCCAGCAGCGTAGATCCAGACCAAGAGACCCAGTACTTC.

V is TRBV19 and J is TRBJ1-3, with TRBD1 matching 8 bases. This CDR3 is built from 13 residues. J gave up 2 bases and V 10 bases, and 4 bases lay outside the gene matches. CDR1 and CDR2 from the germline V gene are LNHDA and SQIVND (reference sequence). CDR3 sequence (DNA): TGTGCCACTCAGGGGGCTCCTGGAAACACCATATATTTT. Translated, it gives CATQGAPGNTIYF.

The J gene is TRBJ2-7, the V gene TRBV6-4; TRBD1 aligns across 7 bases. This CDR3 region has 17 residues. The germline CDR1 and CDR2 sequences are MRHNA and SNTAGT. J gave up 7 bases and V 0 bases, and 15 bases lay outside the gene matches. The CDR3 nucleotides read TGTGCCAGCAGTGACTCGAAATGGGCAGGGGGAAATCGGGAGCAGTACTTC. It translates to CASSDSKWAGGNREQYF.

This chain links TRBV30 with TRBJ1-2; TRBD1 might be the D (5 bases). Germline V CDR1 and CDR2: GTSNPN, SVGIG (reference sequence). This CDR3 comprises 11 residues. The V end was cut by 5 bases, the J end by 5 bases, with 9 bases between. The CDR3 DNA reads as TGTGCCTGGCAGGGAGGGTATGGCTACACCTTC. It codes for CAWQGGYGYTF.

V is TRBV23-1 and J is TRBJ2-2, with 9 bases matching TRBD1. TRBV23-1 is noted as an ORF with a role that remains uncertain. V was clipped by 9 bases and J by 6 bases; unmatched bases: 11. The CDR3 is 15 residues long. CDR3 loop: CARQLGTGRAGELFF. DNA for the CDR3: TGCGCCAGACAACTAGGGACAGGGCGTGCCGGGGAGCTGTTTTTT.

This clone was observed a few times. The chain employs TRBV5-6 and TRBJ1-3, with D perhaps TRBD1 (5 bases). Trimming took 1 base from V and 4 from J, leaving 12 bases between them. Germline-derived CDR1 and CDR2 are SGHDT and YYEEEE. The CDR3 is 15 amino acids. CDR3 in DNA: TGTGCCAGCAGCTTGACAGGTTTTGGAGGAAACACCATATATTTT. Translating it yields CASSLTGFGGNTIYF.

The gene calls are TRBV18 and TRBJ2-2, with D possibly being TRBD1 (6 bases). Deletions cut 4 bases from V and 4 bases from J, with 13 bases between. The length of the CDR3 is 15 residues. Germline lookup yields CDR1 KGHSH and CDR2 LQKENI. CDR3 nucleotide sequence: TGTGCCAGCTCACAGGGACACCTGAGCACCGGGGAGCTGTTTTTT. Its translation: CASSQGHLSTGELFF.

The chain recombines TRBV7-8 with TRBJ1-3; D unresolved. V was clipped by 6 bases and J by 4 bases, with 7 bases between them. Germline V gene lookup returns CDR1 SGHVS and CDR2 FQNEAQ. CDR3 length equals 12 residues. The CDR3 sequence is CASSRGGNTIYF. As DNA, the CDR3 is TGTGCCAGCAGTCGCGGGGGAAACACCATATATTTT.

This clone came up once. The chain uses TRBV9 and TRBJ2-3, with D maybe TRBD2 (6 bases). The CDR3 covers 16 residues. Germline values: CDR1 SGDLS, CDR2 YYNGEE. V lost 4 bases and J lost 2, with 17 bases in between. CDR3 loop: CASSLRDSRATDTQYF. CDR3 nucleotides: TGTGCCAGCAGCCTCCGGGACTCCCGGGCCACAGATACGCAGTATTTT.

The V and J genes are TRBV6-6 and TRBJ1-1; no reliable D call. Per germline, CDR1 MNHNY and CDR2 SVGAGI (reference sequence). The CDR3 length is 14 residues. The V end was cut by 6 bases, the J end by 6 bases, with 17 bases between. The CDR3 DNA reads TGTGCCAGCAGCCGTAGAGAGGCCAACGCTGAAGCTTTCTTT. It is translated as CASSRREANAEAFF.

The chain couples TRBV6-1 to TRBJ2-3, with TRBD2 matching over 7 bases. Germline V gene lookup returns CDR1 MNHNS and CDR2 SASEGT. The CDR3 has 13 amino acids. J was trimmed by 5 bases and V by 3 bases; bases with no gene match: 2. The CDR3 region is CASSETGGDTQYF. CDR3 DNA sequence: TGTGCCAGCAGTGAGACGGGGGGAGATACGCAGTATTTT.

A few counts support this clone. This chain links TRBV27 with TRBJ2-5, with D possibly being TRBD2 (5 bases). Germline V lookup: CDR1 MNHEY, CDR2 SMNVEV (reference sequence). This CDR3 spans 13 amino acids. The V and J ends lost 3 bases and 5 bases respectively, with 10 bases between them. CDR3 residues: CASSFGQRETQYF. The CDR3 region has the DNA TGTGCCAGCAGTTTTGGCCAGCGGGAGACCCAGTACTTC.

The rearrangement uses TRBV29-1 and TRBJ1-2, with D unresolved. Germline CDR1 is SQVTM and CDR2 is ANQGSEA. V shed 4 bases and J shed 1 base, with 10 bases lying between them. CDR3 length equals 13 residues. This chain's CDR3 is CSVVGGFNYGYTF. The CDR3 DNA reads TGCAGCGTTGTCGGCGGGTTTAACTATGGCTACACCTTC.

This clone was counted between two and nine times. This chain uses TRBV5-6 with TRBJ1-2; D not certain. CDR3 length: 12 residues. Per germline, CDR1 SGHDT and CDR2 YYEEEE. V lost 4 bases and J lost 6, with 10 bases in between. In DNA, the CDR3 is TGTGCCAGCAGCCCCGCCGGGAATGGCTACACCTTC. Translation: CASSPAGNGYTF.

The chain combines TRBV27 with TRBJ1-2, with D maybe TRBD1 (6 bases). The V end lost 3 bases, the J end lost 7 bases, and 9 bases lay between the germline ends. Germline lookup yields CDR1 MNHEY and CDR2 SMNVEV (reference sequence). The CDR3 contains 12 residues. The CDR3 sequence: CASSFRGIGYTF. The CDR3, as DNA: TGTGCCAGCAGTTTTAGGGGGATTGGCTACACCTTC.

The chain carries TRBV19 and TRBJ1-6; TRBD1 agrees at 10 bases. The CDR3 sequence is 18 residues long. Trimming at V came to 1 base and at J to 3 bases, leaving 6 bases not matched to a gene. The V gene's germline CDR1 is LNHDA and CDR2 SQIVND (reference sequence). The CDR3 protein is CASSIGGGQGGYNSPLHF. The CDR3 DNA sequence: TGTGCCAGTAGTATAGGGGGCGGACAGGGGGGCTATAATTCACCCCTCCACTTT. Full variable domain (outside the CDR3, taken from reference TRBV19 and TRBJ1-6): DGGITQSPKYLFRKEGQNVTLSCEQNLNHDAMYWYRQDPGQGLRLIYYSQIVNDFQKGDIAEGYSVSREKKESFPLTVTSAQKNPTAFYLCASSIGGGQGGYNSPLHFGNGTRLTVT.

In this sample, this clone turned up a few times. The chain carries TRBV6-4 and TRBJ2-3; 8 bases map to TRBD1. Trimming at V came to 9 bases and at J to 0 bases, leaving 2 bases not matched to a gene. The CDR3 spans 13 residues. Looked up from germline, CDR1 is MRHNA and CDR2 is SNTAGT. The CDR3 protein is CARTGVSTDTQYF. For the CDR3, the DNA is TGTGCCAGGACAGGGGTTAGCACAGATACGCAGTATTTT.

This clone was counted between two and nine times. This chain links TRBV10-3 with TRBJ1-3; maybe TRBD1 (5 bases). Between the trimmed V and J ends, which lost 6 bases and 9 bases, there was a span of 12 bases. Germline V gene lookup returns CDR1 ENHRY and CDR2 SYGVKD. The CDR3 spans 12 residues. The CDR3 loop is CAIRDTSTTIYF. The CDR3 DNA reads TGTGCCATCAGGGACACCTCCACCACCATATATTTT.

The chain carries TRBV5-6 and TRBJ1-5; TRBD1 matches 9 bases. Germline values: CDR1 SGHDT, CDR2 YYEEEE. The CDR3 is made up of 14 amino acids. The ends lost 2 bases at V and 6 bases at J; junction bases unmatched: 3. The CDR3 spells CASSFGQGFQPQHF. As DNA, the CDR3 is TGTGCCAGCAGCTTCGGACAGGGGTTTCAGCCCCAGCATTTT.

The chain combines TRBV6-5 with TRBJ2-5, with a possible D match to TRBD2 (6 bases). Germline V lookup: CDR1 MNHEY, CDR2 SVGAGI. The V end lost 1 base, the J end lost 5 bases, and 8 bases lay between the germline ends. The CDR3 is made up of 13 amino acids. The CDR3 loop is CASSYWGDETQYF. CDR3 nucleotide sequence: TGTGCCAGCAGTTACTGGGGGGACGAGACCCAGTACTTC.

The J gene is TRBJ2-1, the V gene TRBV28; a possible D gene is TRBD2 (6 bases). The CDR3 is 15 residues long. V lost 4 bases and J 2 bases, leaving 12 bases between the germline ends. Per germline, CDR1 MDHEN and CDR2 SYDVKM. Here the CDR3 reads CASSSGGDPYNEQFF. The CDR3 DNA is TGTGCCAGCAGTTCCGGGGGTGACCCCTACAATGAGCAGTTCTTC.

This chain joins TRBV13 and TRBJ2-3; D gene uncertain. This CDR3 is 12 amino acids long. Germline lookup yields CDR1 PRHDT and CDR2 FYEKMQ (reference sequence). Trimming shortened V by 6 bases and J by 5 bases, and 9 bases separated the two germline ends. As DNA, the CDR3 is TGTGCCAGCAGTAACAGTGAAGATACGCAGTATTTT. Translation: CASSNSEDTQYF.

The rearrangement joins TRBV29-1 to TRBJ1-4; TRBD1 is a possible D gene (6 bases). Germline CDR1 and CDR2: SQVTM and ANQGSEA. With 7 bases removed from V and 12 bases from J, the gap between germline ends came to 18 bases. The CDR3 extends over 12 amino acids. CDR3 residues: CSGRQARGELFF. The CDR3 coding sequence is TGCAGCGGACGACAGGCCAGGGGAGAACTGTTTTTT.

This chain uses TRBV6-1 with TRBJ1-2; D possibly corresponds to TRBD1 (6 bases). V lost 1 base and J 2 bases, leaving 14 bases between the germline ends. This CDR3 is 16 amino acids long. The germline V gene has CDR1 MNHNS and CDR2 SASEGT. The CDR3 DNA reads as TGTGCCAGCAGTGAAGGGGGGTGGGGGGGCAACTATGGCTACACCTTC. It translates to CASSEGGWGGNYGYTF.